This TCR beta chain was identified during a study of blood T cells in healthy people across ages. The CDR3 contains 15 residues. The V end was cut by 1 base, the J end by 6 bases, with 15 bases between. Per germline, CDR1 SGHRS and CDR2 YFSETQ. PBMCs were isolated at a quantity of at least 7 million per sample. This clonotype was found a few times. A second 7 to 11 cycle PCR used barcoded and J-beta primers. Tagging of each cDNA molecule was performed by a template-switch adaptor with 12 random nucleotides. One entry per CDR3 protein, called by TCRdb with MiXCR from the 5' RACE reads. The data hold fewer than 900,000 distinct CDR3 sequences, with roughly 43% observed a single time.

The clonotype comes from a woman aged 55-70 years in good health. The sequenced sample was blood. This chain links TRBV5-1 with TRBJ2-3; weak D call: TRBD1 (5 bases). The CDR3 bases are TGCGCCAGCAGCTTGTTAGGGCAGGGCAGTGATACGCAGTATTTT. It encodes CASSLLGQGSDTQYF.